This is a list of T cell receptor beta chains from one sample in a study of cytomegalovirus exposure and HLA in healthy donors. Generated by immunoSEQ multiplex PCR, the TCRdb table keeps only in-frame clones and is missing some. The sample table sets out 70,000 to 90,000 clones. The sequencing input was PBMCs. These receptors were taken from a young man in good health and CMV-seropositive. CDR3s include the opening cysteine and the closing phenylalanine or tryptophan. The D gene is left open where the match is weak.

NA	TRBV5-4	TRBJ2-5	CASSLQGQETQYF	TGTGCCAGCAGTCTACAGGGTCAAGAGACCCAGTACTTC
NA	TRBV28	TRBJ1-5	CASSSWGRANQPQHF	TGTGCCAGCAGTTCGTGGGGCAGGGCCAATCAGCCCCAGCATTTT
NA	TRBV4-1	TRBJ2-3	CASSLRLLGTDTQYF	TGCGCCAGCAGCCTTCGACTATTGGGCACAGATACGCAGTATTTT
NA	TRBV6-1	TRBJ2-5	CASSGASDQETQYF	TGTGCCAGCAGTGGGGCATCGGATCAAGAGACCCAGTACTTC
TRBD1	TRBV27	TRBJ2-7	CASSSDRDRDHEQYF	TGTGCCAGCAGTTCAGACCGGGACAGGGACCACGAGCAGTACTTC
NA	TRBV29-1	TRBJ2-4	CSVEWSGNIQYF	TGCAGCGTTGAATGGTCCGGGAACATTCAGTACTTC
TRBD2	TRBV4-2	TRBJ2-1	CASSPEPSGEYYNEQFF	TGTGCCAGCAGCCCAGAGCCTAGCGGGGAGTACTACAATGAGCAGTTCTTC
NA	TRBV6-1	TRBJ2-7	CASSSGRDPEQYF	TGTGCCAGCAGTTCCGGACGGGATCCCGAGCAGTACTTC
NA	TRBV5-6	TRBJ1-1	CASLSPANANTEAFF	TGTGCCAGCCTATCTCCCGCGAATGCGAACACTGAAGCTTTCTTT
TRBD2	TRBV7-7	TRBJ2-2	CASSLSVLAGSNTGELFF	TGTGCTAGCAGCTTAAGCGTACTAGCGGGATCGAACACCGGGGAGCTGTTTTTT
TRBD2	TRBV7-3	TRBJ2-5	CASSRGLAGLETQYF	TGTGCCAGCAGCCGAGGACTAGCGGGGCTTGAGACCCAGTACTTC
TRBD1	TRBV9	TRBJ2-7	CASSTGQGGYEQYF	TGTGCCAGCAGCACGGGACAGGGAGGCTACGAGCAGTACTTC
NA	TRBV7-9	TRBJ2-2	CASRNRGNTGELLF	TGTGCCAGCAGGAACAGAGGGAACACCGGGGAGCTGCTTTTT
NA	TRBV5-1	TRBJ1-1	CASSLGSGNTEAFF	TGCGCCAGCAGCTTGGGCAGCGGGAACACTGAAGCTTTCTTT